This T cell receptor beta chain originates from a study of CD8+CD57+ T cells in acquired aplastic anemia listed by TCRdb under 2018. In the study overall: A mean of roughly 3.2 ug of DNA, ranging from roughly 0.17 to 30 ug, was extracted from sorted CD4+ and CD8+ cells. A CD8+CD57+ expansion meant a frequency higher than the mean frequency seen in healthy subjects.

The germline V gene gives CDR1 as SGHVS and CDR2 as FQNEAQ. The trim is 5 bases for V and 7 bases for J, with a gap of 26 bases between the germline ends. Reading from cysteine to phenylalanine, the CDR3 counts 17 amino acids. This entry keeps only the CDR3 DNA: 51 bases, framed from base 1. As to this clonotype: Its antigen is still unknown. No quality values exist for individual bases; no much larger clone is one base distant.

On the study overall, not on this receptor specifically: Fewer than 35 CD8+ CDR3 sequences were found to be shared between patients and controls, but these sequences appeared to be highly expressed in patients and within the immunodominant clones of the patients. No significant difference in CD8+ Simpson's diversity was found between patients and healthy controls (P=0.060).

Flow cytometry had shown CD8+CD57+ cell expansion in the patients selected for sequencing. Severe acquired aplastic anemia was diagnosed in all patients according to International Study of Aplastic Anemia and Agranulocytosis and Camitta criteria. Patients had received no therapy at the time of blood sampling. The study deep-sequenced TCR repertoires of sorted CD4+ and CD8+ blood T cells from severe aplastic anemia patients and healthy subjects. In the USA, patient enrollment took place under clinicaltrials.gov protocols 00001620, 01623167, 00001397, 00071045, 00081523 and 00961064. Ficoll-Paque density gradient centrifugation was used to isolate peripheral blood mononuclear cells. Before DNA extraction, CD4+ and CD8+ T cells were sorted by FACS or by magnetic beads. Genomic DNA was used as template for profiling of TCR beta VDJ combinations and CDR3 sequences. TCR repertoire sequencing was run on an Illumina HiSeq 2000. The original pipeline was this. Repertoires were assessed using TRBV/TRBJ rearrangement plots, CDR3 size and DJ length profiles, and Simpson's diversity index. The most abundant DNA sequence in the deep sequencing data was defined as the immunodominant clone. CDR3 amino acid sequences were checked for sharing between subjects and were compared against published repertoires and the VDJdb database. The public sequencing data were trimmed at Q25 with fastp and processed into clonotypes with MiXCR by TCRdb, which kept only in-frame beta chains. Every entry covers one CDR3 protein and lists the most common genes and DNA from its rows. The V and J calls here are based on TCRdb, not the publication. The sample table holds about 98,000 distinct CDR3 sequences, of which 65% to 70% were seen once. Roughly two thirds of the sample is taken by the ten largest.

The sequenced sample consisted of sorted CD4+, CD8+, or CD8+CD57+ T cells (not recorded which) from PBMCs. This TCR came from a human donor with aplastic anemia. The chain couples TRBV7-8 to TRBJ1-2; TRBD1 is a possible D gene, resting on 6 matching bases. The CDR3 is CASSRSRDRPGGGGYTF. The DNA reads TGTGCCAGCAGCCGCAGCAGAGACAGGCCGGGGGGCGGTGGCTACACCTTC.